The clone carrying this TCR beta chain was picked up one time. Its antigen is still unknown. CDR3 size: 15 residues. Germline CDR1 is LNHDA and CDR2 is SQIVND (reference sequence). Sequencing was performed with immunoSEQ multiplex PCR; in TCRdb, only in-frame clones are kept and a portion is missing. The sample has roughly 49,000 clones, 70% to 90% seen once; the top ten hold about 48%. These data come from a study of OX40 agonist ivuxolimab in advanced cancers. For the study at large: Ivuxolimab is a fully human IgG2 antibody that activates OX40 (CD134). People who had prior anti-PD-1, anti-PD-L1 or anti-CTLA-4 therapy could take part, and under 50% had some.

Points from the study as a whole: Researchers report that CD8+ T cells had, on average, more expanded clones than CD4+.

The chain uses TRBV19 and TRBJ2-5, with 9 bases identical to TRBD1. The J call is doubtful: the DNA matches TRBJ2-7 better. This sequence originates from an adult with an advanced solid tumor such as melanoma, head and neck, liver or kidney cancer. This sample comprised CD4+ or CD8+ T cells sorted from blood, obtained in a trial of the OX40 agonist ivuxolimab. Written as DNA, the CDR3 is TGTGCCAGTAGTATCTCAGGACAGGGGTATTACGAGCAGTACTTC. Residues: CASSISGQGYYEQYF.